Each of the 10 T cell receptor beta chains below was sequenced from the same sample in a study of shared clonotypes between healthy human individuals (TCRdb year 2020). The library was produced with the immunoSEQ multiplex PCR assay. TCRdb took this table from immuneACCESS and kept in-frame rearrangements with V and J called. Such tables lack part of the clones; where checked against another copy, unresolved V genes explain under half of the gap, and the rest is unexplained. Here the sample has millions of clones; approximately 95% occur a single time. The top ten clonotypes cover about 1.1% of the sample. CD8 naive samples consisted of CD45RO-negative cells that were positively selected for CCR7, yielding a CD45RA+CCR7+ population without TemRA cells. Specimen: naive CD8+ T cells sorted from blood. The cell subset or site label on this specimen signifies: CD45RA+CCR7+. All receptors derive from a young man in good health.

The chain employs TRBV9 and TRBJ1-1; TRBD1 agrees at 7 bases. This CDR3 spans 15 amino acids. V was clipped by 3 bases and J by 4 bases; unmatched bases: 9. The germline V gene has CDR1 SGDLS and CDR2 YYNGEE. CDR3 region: CASSGTGAPITEAFF. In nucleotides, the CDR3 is TGTGCCAGCAGCGGCACAGGGGCGCCGATCACTGAAGCTTTCTTT.

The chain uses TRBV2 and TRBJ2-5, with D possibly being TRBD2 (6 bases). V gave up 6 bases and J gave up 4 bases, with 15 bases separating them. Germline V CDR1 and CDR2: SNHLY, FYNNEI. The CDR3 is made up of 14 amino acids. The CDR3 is CASRGTRTPETQYF. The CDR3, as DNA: TGTGCCAGCAGAGGGACTCGCACACCAGAGACCCAGTACTTC.

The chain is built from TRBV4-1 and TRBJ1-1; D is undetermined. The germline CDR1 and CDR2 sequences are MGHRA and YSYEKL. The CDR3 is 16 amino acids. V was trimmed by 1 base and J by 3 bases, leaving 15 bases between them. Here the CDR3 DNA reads TGCGCCAGCAGCCAAGTAACGCCTCATATCGACACTGAAGCTTTCTTT. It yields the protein CASSQVTPHIDTEAFF.

This CDR3 reads CASSYPGQGSYEQYF. For the CDR3, the DNA is TGCGCCAGCAGCTACCCGGGACAGGGTTCCTACGAGCAGTACTTC. The chain is built from TRBV5-1 and TRBJ2-7; TRBD1 matches at 9 bases. The CDR3 loop spans 15 amino acids. The germline V gene encodes CDR1 SGHRS and CDR2 YFSETQ. Trimming removed 3 bases from V and 1 base from J; junction bases left unmatched: 5. Combining the CDR3 with reference TRBV5-1 and TRBJ2-7 gives the whole variable domain KAGVTQTPRYLIKTRGQQVTLSCSPISGHRSVSWYQQTPGQGLQFLFEYFSETQRNKGNFPGRFSGRQFSNSRSEMNVSTLELGDSALYLCASSYPGQGSYEQYFGPGTRLTVT.

CDR3 bases: TGCGCCAGCAGCTTGGACAGGGAGGGGGGAACAGATACGCAGTATTTT. Translating it yields CASSLDREGGTDTQYF. The chain employs TRBV5-1 and TRBJ2-3; perhaps TRBD2 as D (7 bases). V was clipped by 0 bases and J by 3 bases, with 14 bases between them. Looked up from germline, CDR1 is SGHRS and CDR2 is YFSETQ. The CDR3 has 16 residues. Full variable domain (missing parts from reference TRBV5-1 and TRBJ2-3): KAGVTQTPRYLIKTRGQQVTLSCSPISGHRSVSWYQQTPGQGLQFLFEYFSETQRNKGNFPGRFSGRQFSNSRSEMNVSTLELGDSALYLCASSLDREGGTDTQYFGPGTRLTVL.

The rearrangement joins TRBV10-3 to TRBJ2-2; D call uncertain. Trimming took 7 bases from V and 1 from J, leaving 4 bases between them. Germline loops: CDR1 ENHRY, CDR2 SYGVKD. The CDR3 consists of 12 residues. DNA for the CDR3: TGTGCCATCATGAGGAACACCGGGGAGCTGTTTTTT. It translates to CAIMRNTGELFF.

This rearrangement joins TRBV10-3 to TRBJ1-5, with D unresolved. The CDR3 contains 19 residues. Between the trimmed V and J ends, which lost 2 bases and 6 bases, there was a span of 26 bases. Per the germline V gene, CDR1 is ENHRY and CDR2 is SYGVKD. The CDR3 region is CAISEPRAAGSIWGQPQHF. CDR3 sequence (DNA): TGTGCCATCAGTGAGCCAAGGGCCGCGGGCAGTATTTGGGGTCAGCCCCAGCATTTT.

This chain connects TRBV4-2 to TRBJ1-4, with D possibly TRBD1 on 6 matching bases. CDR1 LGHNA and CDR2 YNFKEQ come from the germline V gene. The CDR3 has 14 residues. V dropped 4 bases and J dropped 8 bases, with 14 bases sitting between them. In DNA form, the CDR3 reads TGTGCCAGCAGCCTTCTTGAGGGGGAGGAAAAACTGTTTTTT. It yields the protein CASSLLEGEEKLFF.

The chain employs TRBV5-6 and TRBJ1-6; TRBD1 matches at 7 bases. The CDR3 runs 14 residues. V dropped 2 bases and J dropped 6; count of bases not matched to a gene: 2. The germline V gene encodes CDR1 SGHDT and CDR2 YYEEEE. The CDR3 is CASSFGTANSPLHF. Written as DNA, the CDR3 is TGTGCCAGCAGCTTTGGGACAGCTAATTCACCCCTCCACTTT.

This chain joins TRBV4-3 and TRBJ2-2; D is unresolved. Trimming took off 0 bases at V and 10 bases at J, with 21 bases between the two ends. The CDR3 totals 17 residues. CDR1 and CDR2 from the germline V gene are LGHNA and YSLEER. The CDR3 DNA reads TGCGCCAGCAGCCAAGATCGATCCTTGCTCCCTCACCCGGAGCTGTTTTTT. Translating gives CASSQDRSLLPHPELFF.